Shown below are 10 T cell receptor beta chains from a single sample sequenced in a study of cytomegalovirus exposure and HLA in healthy donors. The repertoire was sequenced with immunoSEQ multiplex PCR; TCRdb's copy has only in-frame clones and lacks some. Here the sample spans about 150,000 clones, 65% to 90% being singletons. The specimen sequenced was PBMCs. The receptors shown here come from a man aged 18 to 30 in good health and CMV-seropositive.

This chain uses TRBV30 with TRBJ1-5; D is uncertain. The CDR3 spans 13 residues. V lost 3 bases and J 2 bases, leaving 8 bases between the germline ends. Germline lookup yields CDR1 GTSNPN and CDR2 SVGIG (reference sequence). CDR3 nucleotide sequence: TGTGCCTGGAGCATTGGAGGCAATCAGCCCCAGCATTTT. Amino acid sequence: CAWSIGGNQPQHF.

The V gene is TRBV7-2, the J gene TRBJ2-7; a weak D match, TRBD2 (6 bases). The germline V and J ends were trimmed by 5 bases and 4 bases, with 12 bases remaining between them. CDR3 length: 13 residues. CDR1 is SGHTA, CDR2 FQGNSA, per germline. The CDR3 nucleotides read TGTGCCAGCAGCCCCCCGACTAGGTACGAGCAGTACTTC. It codes for CASSPPTRYEQYF.

The chain's CDR3 is CATRQGRETQYF. The CDR3 DNA reads TGTGCCACCAGACAGGGTCGGGAGACCCAGTACTTC. The chain carries TRBV13 and TRBJ2-5; 7 bases agree with TRBD1. Germline V lookup: CDR1 PRHDT, CDR2 FYEKMQ (reference sequence). This CDR3 comprises 12 residues. J was trimmed by 5 bases and V by 10 bases; bases with no gene match: 7.

Written as DNA, the CDR3 is TGTGCCAGCAGACCCCCGGGGTTTAACTATGGCTACACCTTC. Its protein is CASRPPGFNYGYTF. The J gene is TRBJ1-2, the V gene TRBV6-5; D gene unclear. V was pared by 6 bases and J by 1 base, with 12 bases between. Germline loops: CDR1 MNHEY, CDR2 SVGAGI. The CDR3 is 14 residues long.

This rearrangement joins TRBV7-7 to TRBJ2-3; the D gene is possibly TRBD2 (5 bases). The germline CDR1 and CDR2 sequences are SSHAT and FNYEAQ (reference sequence). Trimming pared 6 bases from V and 0 bases from J, leaving 13 bases between. The length of the CDR3 is 15 residues. The CDR3 sequence: CASSLNGGSTDTQYF. The CDR3 nucleotides read TGTGCCAGCAGTCTTAATGGAGGTAGCACAGATACGCAGTATTTT.

The chain joins TRBV6-6 to TRBJ2-7, with a tentative D call TRBD2 (5 bases). There are 14 residues in the CDR3. Germline V gene data show CDR1 as MNHNY and CDR2 as SVGAGI (reference sequence). The V gene lost 5 bases and the J gene lost 4 bases, with 15 bases spanning the gap. The CDR3 nucleotides read TGTGCCAGCAGTCCGACTACCCCTCGGTACGAGCAGTACTTC. Translated: CASSPTTPRYEQYF.

Relative to its sample, this clone is medium-sized. V gene TRBV4-1 combines with J gene TRBJ1-1; D unclear. From germline, CDR1 is MGHRA and CDR2 YSYEKL. Trimming stripped 0 bases from V and 8 bases from J, with 10 bases between. The CDR3 is 13 amino acids. This CDR3 is CASSQEAAAEAFF. In nucleotides, the CDR3 is TGCGCCAGCAGCCAAGAGGCGGCAGCAGAAGCTTTCTTT.

V and J are TRBV6-6 and TRBJ1-2; no firm D call. This CDR3 spans 14 amino acids. V was pared by 0 bases and J by 7 bases, with 12 bases between. Germline values: CDR1 MNHNY, CDR2 SVGAGI (reference sequence). In nucleotides, the CDR3 is TGTGCCAGCAGTTACTCGGGTAGAACGGGTGGCTACACCTTC. This sequence encodes CASSYSGRTGGYTF.

This chain links TRBV5-8 with TRBJ2-7, with 11 bases that match TRBD2. Trimming removed 5 bases from V and 13 bases from J; junction bases left unmatched: 5. This CDR3 is built from 11 residues. In germline, CDR1 is SGHTS, CDR2 YDEGEE. The CDR3 region has the DNA TGTGCCAGCAGGCAGGGACTAGCGGCCTACTTC. It specifies CASRQGLAAYF.

This rearrangement joins TRBV27 to TRBJ1-2; no definite D call. The CDR3 has 15 residues. V was clipped by 7 bases and J by 1 base, with 16 bases between them. From germline, CDR1 is MNHEY and CDR2 SMNVEV (reference sequence). CDR3 sequence reads: CASTTTRGGNYGYTF. CDR3 sequence (DNA): TGTGCCAGCACCACTACCCGGGGAGGTAACTATGGCTACACCTTC.